What follows describes a single T cell receptor (beta chain). Its antigen is not known. The junction departs from the called germline gene at one end, perhaps through a read error. This specimen comes from a study of cytomegalovirus exposure and HLA in healthy donors. Measured with immunoSEQ multiplex PCR; TCRdb has only the in-frame clones, and not every one. The data show about 120,000 clones, over 75% seen once. The CDR3 is 14 residues long. Germline V gene data show CDR1 as SSHAT and CDR2 as FNYEAQ (reference sequence). Study conclusions and caveats: The study found most TCR sequences rare, yet found some public TCRs in many donors.

The chain couples TRBV7-7 to TRBJ2-1; TRBD2 aligns across 10 bases. Source material: PBMCs. The TCR sequence derives from a woman between 18 and 29 years old in good health and CMV-seropositive. The CDR3 here is CASSLGIAGGEQFF. The CDR3 bases are TGTGCTAGCAGCTTAGGAATAGCGGGGGGAGAGCAGTTCTTC.